Listed below are T cell receptor beta chains from one sample, sequenced in a study of shared clonotypes between healthy human individuals. This table comes from immunoSEQ multiplex PCR, and its TCRdb copy is limited to in-frame clones, with some not included. The table has 330,000 or so clones, approximately 79% seen once; the top ten hold about 9.4%. Material for sequencing was memory CD4+ T cells sorted from blood. These receptors originate from a man aged 25-40 years in good health. Each CDR3 is given with its conserved first and last residue. The order of the fields is V gene, D gene, clone size, J gene, CDR3 protein, CDR3 DNA. The D gene is left open where the match is weak. Some rows mark clone size as missing; the rest say once, few, many or name a class of expanded clone.

>TRBV7-9|.|.|TRBJ2-1
CASSLSEQGRNEQFF
TGTGCCAGCAGCTTATCGGAACAGGGGAGGAATGAGCAGTTCTTC
>TRBV19|.|.|TRBJ2-1
CASSIQASYNEQFF
TGTGCCAGTAGTATCCAGGCATCCTACAATGAGCAGTTCTTC
>TRBV28|.|.|TRBJ2-6
CASGAGVWANVLTF
TGTGCCAGCGGGGCCGGCGTCTGGGCCAACGTCCTGACTTTC
>TRBV7-9|.|.|TRBJ1-2
CASSLVTINYGYTF
TGTGCCAGCAGCTTAGTCACGATTAACTATGGCTACACCTTC
>TRBV5-1|.|few|TRBJ1-1
CASSFGGASTEAFF
TGCGCCAGCAGCTTCGGGGGGGCGTCCACTGAAGCTTTCTTT
>TRBV14|TRBD2|.|TRBJ2-3
CASSPPWTSATSTDTQYF
TGTGCCAGCAGCCCTCCTTGGACTAGCGCGACTAGCACAGATACGCAGTATTTT
>TRBV28|TRBD1|.|TRBJ2-4
CASSLTPGQGAKNIQYF
TGTGCCAGCAGTCTAACCCCGGGACAGGGGGCCAAAAACATTCAGTACTTC
>TRBV6-5|.|.|TRBJ2-5
CASSGLGIEEETQYF
TGTGCCAGCAGTGGATTAGGGATAGAAGAAGAGACCCAGTACTTC
>TRBV2|.|.|TRBJ2-2
CASSMKLKNTGELFF
TGTGCCAGCAGTATGAAGCTAAAGAACACCGGGGAGCTGTTTTTT
>TRBV2|TRBD2|.|TRBJ2-1
CASRELAGDSYNEQFF
TGTGCCAGCAGGGAACTAGCGGGAGATTCCTACAATGAGCAGTTCTTC
>TRBV4-2|.|once|TRBJ1-5
CASSQDFQKGNQPQHF
TGTGCCAGCAGCCAAGATTTCCAGAAGGGGAATCAGCCCCAGCATTTT
>TRBV12-5|.|.|TRBJ2-2
CASGLNAGVGGAGELFF
TGTGCTAGTGGTTTGAACGCGGGCGTGGGGGGCGCCGGGGAGCTGTTTTTT
>TRBV29-1|.|once|TRBJ1-2
CSVGWEYGGYTF
TGCAGCGTTGGGTGGGAATATGGTGGCTACACCTTC
>TRBV6-5|.|.|TRBJ2-2
CASSYSNRDKGELFF
TGTGCCAGCAGTTACTCGAACAGGGATAAAGGGGAGCTGTTTTTT
>TRBV7-7|TRBD2|.|TRBJ2-7
CASSRFSGDSYEQYF
TGTGCTAGCAGCCGGTTTAGCGGGGACTCCTACGAGCAGTACTTC
>TRBV7-2|TRBD2|.|TRBJ2-5
CASSYGTSGKGQETQYF
TGTGCCAGCAGCTACGGGACTAGCGGGAAAGGGCAAGAGACCCAGTACTTC
>TRBV10-3|.|few|TRBJ2-3
CAISESGLGTDTQYF
TGTGCCATCAGTGAGTCGGGACTGGGCACAGATACGCAGTATTTT
>TRBV19|.|.|TRBJ1-3
CASKRDSGNTIYF
TGTGCCAGTAAACGGGACTCTGGAAACACCATATATTTT
>TRBV4-1|TRBD1|.|TRBJ2-4
CASSQATGVHIQYF
TGCGCCAGCAGCCAAGCCACAGGGGTACACATTCAGTACTTC
>TRBV4-3|TRBD2|once|TRBJ2-7
CASSQTVSGSSPYF
TGCGCCAGCAGCCAAACCGTTAGCGGGAGTAGTCCGTACTTC
>TRBV11-2|TRBD1|few|TRBJ2-7
CASSSVRQGSYEQYF
TGTGCCAGCAGCTCAGTAAGACAGGGCTCGTACGAGCAGTACTTC
>TRBV11-2|TRBD2|many|TRBJ2-7
CASSPRTSGPYEQYF
TGTGCCAGCAGCCCGAGGACTAGCGGCCCTTACGAGCAGTACTTC
>TRBV4-3|.|.|TRBJ1-3
CASSPGPISGNTIYF
TGCGCCAGCAGCCCGGGGCCTATCTCTGGAAACACCATATATTTT
>TRBV30|.|.|TRBJ1-1
CAWTKDTHTEAFF
TGTGCCTGGACAAAGGATACGCACACTGAAGCTTTCTTT
>TRBV6-5|TRBD2|.|TRBJ2-7
CASSTLAGSSYEQYF
TGTGCCAGCAGTACATTAGCGGGGAGCTCCTACGAGCAGTACTTC
>TRBV11-2|TRBD1|once|TRBJ2-7
CASSLDPGQGTYEQYF
TGTGCCAGCAGCTTAGATCCGGGACAGGGAACCTACGAGCAGTACTTC
>TRBV2|TRBD2|.|TRBJ2-5
CASNRDYQETQYF
TGTGCCAGTAACCGGGACTATCAGGAGACCCAGTACTTC
>TRBV15|.|.|TRBJ1-5
CATSRVGTGRGNQPQHF
TGTGCCACCAGCAGAGTCGGCACAGGGAGGGGGAATCAGCCCCAGCATTTT
>TRBV5-1|TRBD1|.|TRBJ2-5
CASTPGGSETQYF
TGCGCCAGTACCCCAGGGGGTTCAGAGACCCAGTACTTC
>TRBV18|.|.|TRBJ2-7
CASSRGAQTYEQYF
TGTGCCAGCTCCAGGGGAGCGCAAACCTACGAGCAGTACTTC